Shown below are 10 T cell receptor beta chains from a single sample sequenced in a study of CD8+CD57+ T cells in acquired aplastic anemia. CDR3 and TCR beta VDJ profiling relied on genomic DNA as the template. MiXCR was run by TCRdb on the reads, yielding one entry per CDR3 protein. Of around 200,000 distinct CDR3 sequences listed, roughly 57% are singletons. The source material was sorted CD4+, CD8+, or CD8+CD57+ T cells (not recorded which) from PBMCs. The source is a human donor in good health.

Comments on this clonotype: At one end the junction does not follow the germline gene, possibly because of a read error. The chain combines TRBV20-1 with TRBJ2-2; D gene unclear. From germline, CDR1 is DFQATT and CDR2 SNEGSKA (reference sequence). This CDR3 comprises 10 residues. This CDR3 is CSANSGELFF. For the CDR3, the DNA is TGCAGTGCGAACTCCGGGGAGCTGTTTTTT.

This clonotype was observed a single time. The V gene is TRBV7-9, the J gene TRBJ2-5, with D possibly called TRBD1 or TRBD2 (5 bases each). The better agreement between TRBJ2-7 and the DNA end casts doubt on the J call. The CDR3 is made up of 15 amino acids. CDR1 SEHNR and CDR2 FQNEAQ come from the germline V gene (reference sequence). The CDR3 loop reads CASSYRGASSYEQYF. The CDR3 DNA sequence: TGTGCCAGCAGTTATCGAGGGGCGAGCTCCTACGAGCAGTACTTC.

This clonotype occurred a few times. The CDR3 sequence is CASSLRPAGATYNEQFF. The CDR3 DNA reads as TGTGCCAGCAGCCTACGGCCAGCGGGGGCCACTTACAATGAGCAGTTCTTC. The chain joins TRBV7-2 to TRBJ2-1, with TRBD2 matching over 8 bases. The germline V gene encodes CDR1 SGHTA and CDR2 FQGNSA. The CDR3 length is 17 residues. V trimming: 5 bases; J trimming: 4 bases; junction bases outside the gene matches: 13.

This clonotype was picked up many times. The chain links TRBV20-1 to TRBJ1-4; 7 nucleotides line up with TRBD1. Looked up from germline, CDR1 is DFQATT and CDR2 is SNEGSKA (reference sequence). The V gene end was trimmed by 5 bases and the J gene end by 3 bases; junction bases not matched to a gene: 6. This CDR3 is built from 14 residues. CDR3 in amino acids: CSAYTGDANEKLFF. DNA for the CDR3: TGCAGTGCTTACACAGGGGATGCTAATGAAAAACTGTTTTTT.

Note on this clonotype: This may stem from a read error, because a much larger clone lies one nucleotide away. This chain links TRBV6-5 with TRBJ1-5; the match to TRBD1 covers 7 bases. The germline gives CDR1 MNHEY, CDR2 SVGAGI. This CDR3 comprises 15 residues. The CDR3: CASSYSRQGVQHQHF. Written as DNA, the CDR3 is TGTGCCAGCAGTTACTCGAGGCAGGGGGTCCAGCACCAGCATTTT.

The CDR3 region has the DNA TGTGCCAGCAGCTTAAGGTGGTTGCACGGTCAGACCTCTGGAAACACCTTC. Residues: CASSLRWLHGQTSGNTF. V gene TRBV7-9 combines with J gene TRBJ1-2; D unresolved. CDR3 size: 17 residues. Germline values: CDR1 SEHNR, CDR2 FQNEAQ (reference sequence). The V end lost 2 bases, the J end lost 12 bases, and 28 bases lay between the germline ends.

The V call is TRBV11-2, the J call TRBJ2-7; D is ambiguous. The CDR3 runs to 13 residues. The V end was cut by 4 bases, the J end by 3 bases, with 10 bases between. The V gene's germline CDR1 is SGHAT and CDR2 FQNNGV. CDR3 nucleotide sequence: TGTGCCAGCAGCTCTAGACTGGTCTACGAGCAGTACTTC. Protein product: CASSSRLVYEQYF.

The J gene is TRBJ2-3, the V gene TRBV5-1; TRBD2 is a possible D gene (6 bases). Trimming took off 0 bases at V and 4 bases at J, with 21 bases between the two ends. CDR3 length equals 18 residues. Per the germline V gene, CDR1 is SGHRS and CDR2 is YFSETQ. CDR3 DNA: TGCGCCAGCAGCTTGGTGGGGTTAGGAGGGGCCCGAGCAGATACGCAGTATTTT. Protein sequence: CASSLVGLGGARADTQYF. The full variable domain, completed using reference TRBV5-1 and TRBJ2-3, is KAGVTQTPRYLIKTRGQQVTLSCSPISGHRSVSWYQQTPGQGLQFLFEYFSETQRNKGNFPGRFSGRQFSNSRSEMNVSTLELGDSALYLCASSLVGLGGARADTQYFGPGTRLTVL.

On this clonotype itself: At one of its ends the junction is not consistent with the germline gene, which may arise from a read error. This chain joins TRBV6-5 and TRBJ2-7; 12 bases map to TRBD2. Germline CDR1 and CDR2: MNHEY and SVGAGI. CDR3 size: 16 residues. The CDR3 protein is CVSRSPGTSGPYEQYF. Here the CDR3 DNA reads TGTGTCAGCAGAAGTCCCGGGACTAGCGGGCCATACGAGCAGTACTTC.

This rearrangement joins TRBV7-9 to TRBJ2-6; 7 positions agree with TRBD1. Germline assignment: CDR1 SEHNR and CDR2 FQNEAQ (reference sequence). The CDR3 totals 19 residues. V gave up 5 bases and J gave up 0 bases; unmatched junction bases: 13. The DNA of the CDR3 is TGTGCCAGCAGCCCCACAGGAAAGGGGGCGAGCTCTGGGGCCAACGTCCTGACTTTC. This gives the protein CASSPTGKGASSGANVLTF. Full variable domain (missing parts from reference TRBV7-9 and TRBJ2-6): DTGVSQNPRHKITKRGQNVTFRCDPISEHNRLYWYRQTLGQGPEFLTYFQNEAQLEKSRLLSDRFSAERPKGSFSTLEIQRTEQGDSAMYLCASSPTGKGASSGANVLTFGAGSRLTVL.